This TCR beta chain was sequenced for a study of blood T cell repertoires in COVID-19. Trimming removed 0 bases from V and 2 bases from J, with 6 bases in between. CDR3 length: 14 amino acids. Germline loops: CDR1 KGHDR, CDR2 SFDVKD. Generated by immunoSEQ multiplex PCR, the TCRdb table keeps only in-frame clones and is missing some. The top ten clones hold roughly 5.5% of a sample with about 21,000 clones, 70% to 85% of them seen once. The chain joins TRBV24-1 to TRBJ1-2; D call uncertain. The sequencing input was peripheral blood. This TCR derives from a human donor in a cohort sampled during active COVID-19. This CDR3 reads CATSDLEGNYGYTF. DNA for the CDR3: TGTGCCACCAGTGATTTGGAGGGCAACTATGGCTACACCTTC.